This TCR beta chain was recovered during a study of blood T cells in healthy people across ages. Germline V gives CDR1 DFQATT, CDR2 SNEGSKA (reference sequence). The ends lost 1 base at V and 5 bases at J; junction bases unmatched: 6. The CDR3 totals 14 residues. Each donor supplied approximately 10 milliliters of peripheral blood. This clonotype came up many times. Through a sample-barcoded 5' primer and a J-beta primer mix, a second PCR was run for roughly 7 to 12 cycles. TCRdb analysed the 5' RACE reads with MiXCR anew, one entry per CDR3 protein. The table includes roughly 1.6 million distinct CDR3 sequences, roughly a third detected once.

This chain uses TRBV20-1 with TRBJ2-5, with 8 bases identical to TRBD2. The sequenced sample was blood. This TCR was recovered from a woman between 25 and 40 years old in good health. DNA for the CDR3: TGCAGTGCTAGAGGGACGGGAGGGACGGAGACCCAGTACTTC. Protein sequence: CSARGTGGTETQYF.